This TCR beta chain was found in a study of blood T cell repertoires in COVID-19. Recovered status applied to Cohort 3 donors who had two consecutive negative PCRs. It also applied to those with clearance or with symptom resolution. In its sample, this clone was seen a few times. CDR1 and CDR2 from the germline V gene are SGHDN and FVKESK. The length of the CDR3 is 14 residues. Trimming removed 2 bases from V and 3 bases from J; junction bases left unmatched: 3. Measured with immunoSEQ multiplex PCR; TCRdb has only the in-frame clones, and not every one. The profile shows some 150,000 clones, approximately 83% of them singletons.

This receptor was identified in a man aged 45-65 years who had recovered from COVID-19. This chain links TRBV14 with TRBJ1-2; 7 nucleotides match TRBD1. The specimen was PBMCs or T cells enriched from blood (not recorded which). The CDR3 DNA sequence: TGTGCCAGCAGCCAAACAGGGGACTACTATGGCTACACCTTC. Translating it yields CASSQTGDYYGYTF.